This T cell receptor beta chain stems from a study of shared clonotypes between healthy human individuals. With respect to this clone: What it binds is unknown. Other DNA sequences in this specimen translate into the identical CDR3.

Trimming at V came to 6 bases and at J to 5 bases, leaving 3 bases not matched to a gene. CDR1 and CDR2 from the germline V gene are SQVTM and ANQGSEA. The CDR3 runs 12 residues. Whole-study findings and limits: Memory subsets had estimated richness that was generally smaller than that of naive subsets.

Each subset's genomic DNA was split evenly across several immunoSEQ plates. Original data processing: ImmunoSEQ junction-only sequences lacked quality scores, so their filtering differed. Sequencing was performed with immunoSEQ multiplex PCR; in TCRdb, only in-frame clones are kept and a portion is missing. V, J and clone size are taken as reported in that table, and D and trimming were inferred from the DNA itself. The sample has about 2.5 million clones, approximately 90% seen once. The TCR comes from a man aged 18 to 29 in good health. Some clones in this sample may be carry-over from other donors' samples. The sample comprised naive CD4+ T cells from PBMCs. Regarding subset: CD45RA+ positively selected. V usage is TRBV29-1 and J usage is TRBJ2-3, with 9 bases fitting TRBD2. As DNA, the CDR3 is TGCAGCGTCGAACTAGCGGGAGATACGCAGTATTTT. Its translation: CSVELAGDTQYF.